A selection of T cell receptor beta chains follows, all from one sample in a study of blood T cell repertoires in COVID-19. TCRdb's copy holds only in-frame clones and misses some; the assay was immunoSEQ multiplex PCR. The repertoire consists of some 200,000 clones, with 75% to 90% occurring once and the leading ten covering approximately 8.7%. The sequenced sample was PBMCs or T cells enriched from blood (not recorded which). The receptors originated from a man aged 40-50 years who had recovered from COVID-19. CDR3s include the opening cysteine and the closing phenylalanine or tryptophan. The order of the fields is clone size, J gene, D gene, V gene, CDR3 protein, CDR3 DNA. The D gene is left open where the match is weak. Rows give clone size only sometimes, using once, few, many, or a class for an expanded clone.

>NA|TRBJ2-1|TRBD2|TRBV5-4
CASSLTSGSYNEQFF
TGTGCCAGCAGCCTGACTAGCGGCTCCTACAATGAGCAGTTCTTC
>NA|TRBJ2-7|TRBD1|TRBV5-1
CASVRDRGYEQYF
TGCGCCAGCGTAAGGGACAGGGGGTACGAGCAGTACTTC
>NA|TRBJ1-1|NA|TRBV5-1
CASSLAQGNTEAFF
TGCGCCAGCAGCTTGGCACAGGGGAACACTGAAGCTTTCTTT
>NA|TRBJ2-1|TRBD2|TRBV9
CASSETSEAYNEQFF
TGTGCCAGCAGCGAGACTAGCGAGGCCTACAATGAGCAGTTCTTC
>NA|TRBJ1-1|NA|TRBV4-2
CASSRIGQNTEAFF
TGTGCCAGCAGCCGAATCGGACAGAACACTGAAGCTTTCTTT
>NA|TRBJ2-4|NA|TRBV15
CATSRDKAEHQLAKNIQYF
TGTGCCACCAGCAGAGATAAAGCGGAACACCAACTAGCCAAAAACATTCAGTACTTC
>NA|TRBJ1-5|NA|TRBV19
CASQGPTGPRGPQHF
TGTGCCAGTCAAGGGCCTACAGGGCCCCGAGGGCCCCAGCATTTT
>NA|TRBJ2-7|NA|TRBV19
CASSMEWQTPNEQYF
TGTGCCAGTAGTATGGAGTGGCAAACCCCCAACGAGCAGTACTTC
>NA|TRBJ1-2|NA|TRBV15
CATSRRSQSSGYTF
TGTGCCACCAGCAGGAGGTCCCAATCAAGTGGCTACACCTTC
>NA|TRBJ1-5|NA|TRBV6-1
CASSDPSGSFYNQPQHF
TGTGCCAGCAGTGACCCCTCGGGGAGCTTTTACAATCAGCCCCAGCATTTT
>NA|TRBJ2-3|NA|TRBV7-6
CASSLGSGSDTQYF
TGTGCCAGCAGCTTAGGTTCAGGATCAGATACGCAGTATTTT
>once|TRBJ2-5|NA|TRBV7-9
CASNDRPQTQYF
TGTGCCAGCAATGACAGGCCGCAGACCCAGTACTTC
>once|TRBJ1-1|TRBD1|TRBV5-1
CASSLGQSYTEAFF
TGCGCCAGCAGCCTGGGACAGTCATACACTGAAGCTTTCTTT
>NA|TRBJ1-1|NA|TRBV27
CASSAYALRDMNTEAFF
TGTGCCAGCAGTGCTTATGCATTAAGAGACATGAACACTGAAGCTTTCTTT
>NA|TRBJ1-5|TRBD1|TRBV6-5
CSGGRQPQHF
TGCTCAGGGGGCAGGCAGCCCCAGCATTTT
>NA|TRBJ2-7|TRBD2|TRBV3-1/TRBV3-2
CASSPEVAGFSYEQYF
TGTGCCAGCAGCCCTGAGGTAGCGGGATTCTCTTACGAGCAGTACTTC
>NA|TRBJ2-7|TRBD1|TRBV2
CAVRQGATYEQYF
TGTGCCGTGAGGCAGGGGGCGACCTACGAGCAGTACTTC
>NA|TRBJ2-1|NA|TRBV9
CASSPRPGGQLYNEQFF
TGTGCCAGCAGCCCCCGCCCTGGCGGCCAACTCTACAATGAGCAGTTCTTC
>NA|TRBJ1-1|NA|TRBV2
CASPKRGGNTEAFF
TGTGCCAGCCCTAAGAGGGGGGGGAACACTGAAGCTTTCTTT
>NA|TRBJ2-1|NA|TRBV21-1
CASSKAYLASFYNEQFF
TGTGCCAGCAGCAAAGCATACCTAGCGTCGTTCTACAATGAGCAGTTCTTC
>NA|TRBJ2-5|TRBD1|TRBV27
CASRSDRGIETQYF
TGTGCCAGCCGTTCCGACAGGGGGATAGAGACCCAGTACTTC
>NA|TRBJ1-5|TRBD1|TRBV30
CAWSAGTGQQPQHF
TGTGCCTGGAGTGCTGGTACGGGACAGCAGCCCCAGCATTTT
>NA|TRBJ2-3|NA|TRBV12-3/TRBV12-4
CASSVTDTQYF
TGTGCCAGCAGCGTCACAGATACGCAGTATTTT
>NA|TRBJ2-3|TRBD2|TRBV9
CASSSGLAVRTDTQYF
TGTGCCAGCAGCTCGGGACTAGCGGTTAGGACAGATACGCAGTATTTT
>once|TRBJ2-1|TRBD2|TRBV18
CASSPRSSGVSSYNEQFF
TGTGCCAGCTCACCCCGTAGTAGCGGGGTTAGCTCCTACAATGAGCAGTTCTTC
>few|TRBJ2-1|NA|TRBV7-3
CASSYKRDNEQFF
TGTGCCAGCAGCTATAAGCGGGACAATGAGCAGTTCTTC
>NA|TRBJ1-1|TRBD1|TRBV30
CAWDTGGPFSNTEAFF
TGTGCCTGGGATACAGGGGGCCCCTTCTCCAACACTGAAGCTTTCTTT
>NA|TRBJ2-7|TRBD2|TRBV9
CASSPGTSGYEQYF
TGTGCCAGCAGCCCCGGGACTAGCGGGTACGAGCAGTACTTC
>NA|TRBJ1-1|TRBD1|TRBV5-4
CASSSRQGAGNTEAFF
TGTGCCAGCAGCTCAAGACAGGGGGCAGGGAACACTGAAGCTTTCTTT
>NA|TRBJ1-2|TRBD1|TRBV18
CASSQGQDGYTF
TGTGCCAGCTCACAAGGACAGGATGGCTACACCTTC
>NA|TRBJ2-1|NA|TRBV30
CAWTGGNGLEQFF
TGTGCCTGGACCGGGGGTAACGGACTTGAGCAGTTCTTC
>NA|TRBJ1-2|TRBD1|TRBV7-9
CASNLGGGFNYGYTF
TGTGCCAGCAACCTAGGGGGCGGTTTTAACTATGGCTACACCTTC
>NA|TRBJ1-5|TRBD1|TRBV19
CASSIGRTGRSLSNQPQHF
TGTGCCAGTAGCATAGGGAGGACAGGGCGTAGTTTATCCAATCAGCCCCAGCATTTT
>NA|TRBJ1-2|TRBD1|TRBV19
CASKPQGAPKYYGYTF
TGTGCCAGCAAACCACAGGGGGCCCCCAAGTACTATGGCTACACCTTC
>NA|TRBJ2-1|TRBD1|TRBV4-1
CASSQERPGGNEQFF
TGCGCCAGCAGCCAAGAAAGGCCAGGGGGCAATGAGCAGTTCTTC
>NA|TRBJ2-1|NA|TRBV30
CAWNRGGSYNEQFF
TGTGCCTGGAATCGAGGGGGCTCCTACAATGAGCAGTTCTTC
>NA|TRBJ2-7|TRBD2|TRBV7-9
CASSLRLAGGFTSYEQYF
TGTGCCAGCAGCTTAAGGCTAGCGGGGGGGTTCACCTCCTACGAGCAGTACTTC
>NA|TRBJ2-1|NA|TRBV19
CASQRSWSSYNEQFF
TGTGCCAGCCAGCGGTCATGGAGCTCCTACAATGAGCAGTTCTTC